This T cell receptor (beta chain) was retrieved from a study of cytotoxic CD8 clonotypes in ibrutinib-treated CLL. Produced via immunoSEQ multiplex PCR; TCRdb's table is partial and in-frame only. This repertoire shows 300,000 or so clones, roughly 70% found once; its top ten account for about 6.7%. A remark on this clone: What it recognizes is unknown.

General study results and limits: Circulating CD8+ T-cell counts were tracked by baseline clonality, which exceeded that of age-matched healthy donors.

Germline-derived CDR1 and CDR2 are MNHNS and SASEGT. The V end lost 2 bases, the J end lost 0 bases, and 29 bases lay between the germline ends. The CDR3 is 23 amino acids. V gene TRBV6-1 combines with J gene TRBJ2-6, with a possible D match to TRBD2 (7 bases). Here the sequenced sample was PBMCs, taken after 36 months of ibrutinib treatment. This clonotype was sampled from a human donor with chronic lymphocytic leukemia. CDR3 amino acids: CASSELRGGAFSRHNSGANVLTF. DNA for the CDR3: TGTGCCAGCAGTGAATTGAGGGGGGGCGCTTTCTCACGACATAACTCTGGGGCCAACGTCCTGACTTTC.